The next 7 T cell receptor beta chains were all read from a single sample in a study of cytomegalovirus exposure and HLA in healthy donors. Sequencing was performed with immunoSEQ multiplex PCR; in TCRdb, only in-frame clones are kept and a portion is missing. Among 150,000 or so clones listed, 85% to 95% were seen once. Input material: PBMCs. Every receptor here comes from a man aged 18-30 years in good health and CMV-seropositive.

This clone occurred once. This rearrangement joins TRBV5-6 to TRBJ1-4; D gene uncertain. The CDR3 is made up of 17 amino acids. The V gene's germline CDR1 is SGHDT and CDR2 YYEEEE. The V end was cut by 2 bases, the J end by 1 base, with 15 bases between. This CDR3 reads CASSFFEGLRTNEKLFF. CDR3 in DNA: TGTGCCAGCAGCTTTTTTGAGGGATTGAGAACTAATGAAAAACTGTTTTTT.

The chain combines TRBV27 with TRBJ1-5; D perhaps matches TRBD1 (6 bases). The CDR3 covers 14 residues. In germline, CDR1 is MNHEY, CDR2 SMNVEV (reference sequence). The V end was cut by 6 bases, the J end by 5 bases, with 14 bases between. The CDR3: CASSEQGADQPQHF. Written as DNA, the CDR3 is TGTGCCAGCAGCGAACAGGGAGCTGATCAGCCCCAGCATTTT.

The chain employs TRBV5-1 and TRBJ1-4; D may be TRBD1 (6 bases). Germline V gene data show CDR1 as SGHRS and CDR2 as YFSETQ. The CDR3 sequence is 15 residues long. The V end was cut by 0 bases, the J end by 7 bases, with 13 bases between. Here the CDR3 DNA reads TGCGCCAGCAGCTTGGGCGGGGGCTTGAGTGAAAAACTGTTTTTT. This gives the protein CASSLGGGLSEKLFF.

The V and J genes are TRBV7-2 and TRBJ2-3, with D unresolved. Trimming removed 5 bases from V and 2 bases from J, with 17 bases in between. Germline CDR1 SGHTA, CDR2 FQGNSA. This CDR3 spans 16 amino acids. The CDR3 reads CASSQTGLGVTDTQYF. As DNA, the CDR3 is TGTGCCAGCAGCCAAACGGGTTTAGGAGTCACAGATACGCAGTATTTT.

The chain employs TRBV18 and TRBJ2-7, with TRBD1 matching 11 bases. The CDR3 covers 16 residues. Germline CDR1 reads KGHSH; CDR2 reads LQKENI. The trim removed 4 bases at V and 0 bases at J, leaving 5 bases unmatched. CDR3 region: CASSLSGTGGSYEQYF. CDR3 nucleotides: TGTGCCAGCTCACTCAGCGGGACAGGGGGCTCCTACGAGCAGTACTTC.

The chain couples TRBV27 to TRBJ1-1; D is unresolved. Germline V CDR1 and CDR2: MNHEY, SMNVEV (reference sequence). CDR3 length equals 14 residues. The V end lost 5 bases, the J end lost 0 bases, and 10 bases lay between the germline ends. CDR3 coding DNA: TGTGCCAGCAGTATGACAAGGATGAACACTGAAGCTTTCTTT. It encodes CASSMTRMNTEAFF.

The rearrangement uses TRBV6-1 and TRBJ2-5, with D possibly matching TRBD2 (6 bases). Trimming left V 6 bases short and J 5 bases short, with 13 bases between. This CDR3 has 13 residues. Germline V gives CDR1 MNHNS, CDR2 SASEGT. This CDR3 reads CASSRGSGETQYF. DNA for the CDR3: TGTGCCAGCAGCCGGGGGTCTGGGGAGACCCAGTACTTC.